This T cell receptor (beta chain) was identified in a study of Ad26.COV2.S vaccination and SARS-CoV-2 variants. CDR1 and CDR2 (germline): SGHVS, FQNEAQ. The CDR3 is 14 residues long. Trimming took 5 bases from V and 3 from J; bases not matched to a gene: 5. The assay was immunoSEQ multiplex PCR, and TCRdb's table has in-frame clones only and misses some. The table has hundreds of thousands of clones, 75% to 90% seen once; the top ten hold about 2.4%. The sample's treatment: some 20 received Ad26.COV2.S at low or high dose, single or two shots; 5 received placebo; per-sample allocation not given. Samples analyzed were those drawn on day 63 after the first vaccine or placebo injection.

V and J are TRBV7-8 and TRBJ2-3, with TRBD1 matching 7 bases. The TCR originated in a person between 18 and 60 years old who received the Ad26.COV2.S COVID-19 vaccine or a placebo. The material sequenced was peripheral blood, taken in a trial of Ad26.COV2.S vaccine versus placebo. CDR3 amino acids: CASSRQGRTDTQYF. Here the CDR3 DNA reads TGTGCCAGCAGCCGACAGGGTCGTACAGATACGCAGTATTTT.